Listed below are T cell receptor beta chains from one sample, sequenced in a study of STAT5B mutations in CD4+ large granular lymphocyte leukemia. Method: immunoSEQ multiplex PCR; TCRdb's copy keeps in-frame clones and lacks some. Of tens of thousands of clones detected, around 76% appear once; the ten largest clones hold roughly 0.31%. The specimen sequenced was CD4+ T cells from blood buffy coats. The receptors were gathered from a human donor in good health. CDR3s include the opening cysteine and the closing phenylalanine or tryptophan. A D gene is named only where the DNA matches it firmly. Only some rows state a clone size, as once, few, many or a class for expanded clones.

DNA	CDR3	V	J	size	D
TGTGCCAGCCAAATAGGGGGAGGGACGTACGAGCAGTACTTC	CASQIGGGTYEQYF	TRBV6-1	TRBJ2-7	.	.
TGTGCCAGCAGCAGAGGACAGGGATTCAACGATAACTATGGCTACACCTTC	CASSRGQGFNDNYGYTF	TRBV7-6	TRBJ1-2	.	TRBD1
TGTGCCAGCAGCTCCCCGAGGGGGTCTAGCTACGAGCAGTACTTC	CASSSPRGSSYEQYF	TRBV11-2	TRBJ2-7	.	.
TGTGCCAGCAGCGTAGATGGCAGCACAGATACGCAGTATTTT	CASSVDGSTDTQYF	TRBV9	TRBJ2-3	.	.
TGTGCCAGCAGCTTAGGCGGCGGGGACAGCCAGGAATATGGCTACACCTTC	CASSLGGGDSQEYGYTF	TRBV7-9	TRBJ1-2	few	TRBD1
TGTGCCAGCAGTAGGGAGGGCTACGAGCAGTACTTC	CASSREGYEQYF	TRBV6-6	TRBJ2-7	.	TRBD2
TGTGCCAGCAGCTTACAGGGGAATCAGCCCCAGCATTTT	CASSLQGNQPQHF	TRBV7-9	TRBJ1-5	few	.
TGTGCCAGCACCACAGGGTATGGCTACACCTTC	CASTTGYGYTF	TRBV9	TRBJ1-2	few	.
TGCAGCGTTGAAGAACCCCAGGGGGGACCTTACGAGCAGTACTTC	CSVEEPQGGPYEQYF	TRBV29-1	TRBJ2-7	.	.
TGTGCCAGCACCCGAAGGCAGGAGAACACTGAAGCTTTCTTT	CASTRRQENTEAFF	TRBV6-1	TRBJ1-1	.	.
TGTGCCACCGAACAGGATCGCGGGAACAATGAGCAGTTCTTC	CATEQDRGNNEQFF	TRBV19	TRBJ2-1	.	.
TGTGCTAGTGGTTTGACCTCAAATACGCAGTATTTT	CASGLTSNTQYF	TRBV12-5	TRBJ2-3	.	.